What follows are 31 T cell receptor beta chains derived from one specimen sequenced in a study of response to subunit inactivated influenza vaccine. TCRdb processed the RT-PCR reads anew with MiXCR; each CDR3 protein has one entry. The table lists around 250,000 distinct CDR3 sequences, 12% of them singletons. Sample: non-naive T cells sorted from PBMCs, taken less than 15 days before vaccination. These receptors originate from a man aged 50-59 years who received an inactivated influenza vaccine.

This clonotype was seen a handful of times. This chain connects TRBV20-1 to TRBJ2-7, with 8 bases matching TRBD2. Germline V gene lookup returns CDR1 DFQATT and CDR2 SNEGSKA (reference sequence). V lost 3 bases and J lost 4; bases outside the gene matches: 8. This CDR3 has 14 amino acids. The CDR3 is CSASRGTRMYEQYF. CDR3 bases: TGCAGTGCTAGTCGAGGGACTAGGATGTACGAGCAGTACTTC.

V gene TRBV11-2 combines with J gene TRBJ2-1; tentative D call: TRBD1 (5 bases). V lost 5 bases to trimming and J lost 10 bases, with 12 bases between them. The CDR3 has 12 amino acids. Germline lookup yields CDR1 SGHAT and CDR2 FQNNGV. This chain's CDR3 is CASSPEDIEQFF. In DNA, the CDR3 is TGTGCCAGCAGCCCTGAGGACATCGAGCAGTTCTTC.

This clonotype came up a few times. The rearrangement links TRBV7-9 to TRBJ2-1, with 12 bases identical to TRBD1. Germline CDR1 is SEHNR and CDR2 is FQNEAQ (reference sequence). This CDR3 is built from 14 residues. The junction had 4 bases not matched to a gene; V was cut back by 6 bases and J by 7 bases. The CDR3 is CASRGQGARNEQFF. The DNA of the CDR3 is TGTGCCAGCAGGGGACAGGGGGCGCGAAATGAGCAGTTCTTC.

This clonotype was counted only a few times. The chain joins TRBV20-1 to TRBJ2-5; D possibly uses TRBD1 or TRBD2 (7 bases each). The CDR3 length is 15 residues. The ends were cut back, 6 bases at V and 4 bases at J, with 21 bases in the middle. CDR1 and CDR2 from the germline V gene are DFQATT and SNEGSKA (reference sequence). As DNA, the CDR3 is TGCAGTGCCCCAGGGGGGGGGCCCCACCGAGAGACCCAGTACTTC. Its protein is CSAPGGGPHRETQYF.

Worth noting for this clonotype: It is unclear where the CDR3 begins or ends on the DNA, so no DNA is shown, and the CDR3 is as TCRdb lists it. The chain recombines TRBV12-1 with TRBJ2-7; TRBD1 is taken as the D call from the table, unchecked against the DNA. TRBV12-1 is described as a pseudogene. The CDR3 has 15 residues if both end residues are counted. The CDR3 is CASSFVGQGANEQYF.

This clonotype was seen at least ten times. V is TRBV29-1 and J is TRBJ2-7; D is possibly TRBD1 or TRBD2 (5 bases each). The germline gives CDR1 SQVTM, CDR2 ANQGSEA. Trimming stripped 7 bases from V and 2 bases from J, with 18 bases between. The CDR3 spans 14 residues. CDR3 nucleotides: TGCAGCGCCACGCCCCTGGGACGGACCTACGAGCAGTACTTC. Translating gives CSATPLGRTYEQYF.

This chain links TRBV30 with TRBJ2-1; perhaps TRBD1 as D (5 bases). This CDR3 is built from 12 residues. Trimming shortened V by 3 bases and J by 4 bases, and 7 bases separated the two germline ends. Germline CDR1 GTSNPN, CDR2 SVGIG (reference sequence). The DNA of the CDR3 is TGTGCCTGGAGCAACAGGTACAATGAGCAGTTCTTC. This gives the protein CAWSNRYNEQFF.

This clonotype showed up many times. This rearrangement joins TRBV4-3 to TRBJ2-3; TRBD2 is a possible D gene (5 bases). This CDR3 has 15 residues. Trimming cost V 0 bases and J 0 bases, with 7 bases left between them. CDR1 and CDR2 (germline): LGHNA, YSLEER. CDR3 nucleotides: TGCGCCAGCAGCCAAGACAGACTAAGCACAGATACGCAGTATTTT. This sequence encodes CASSQDRLSTDTQYF.

This chain joins TRBV6-2 or TRBV6-3 and TRBJ2-1; tentatively, D is TRBD2 (5 bases). Germline CDR1 is MNHEY and CDR2 is SVGEGT. The CDR3 loop spans 15 amino acids. The ends were cut back, 6 bases at V and 3 bases at J, with 15 bases in the middle. The CDR3 DNA reads TGTGCCAGCAGACCCGACCCCAGCGGCTACAATGAGCAGTTCTTC. Encoded protein: CASRPDPSGYNEQFF.

This clonotype was recorded at least ten times. The gene calls are TRBV18 and TRBJ1-2, with TRBD1 as a possible D gene (5 bases). The V end lost 1 base, the J end lost 4 bases, and 19 bases lay between the germline ends. Germline CDR1 is KGHSH and CDR2 is LQKENI. This CDR3 comprises 17 residues. The CDR3 is CASSPQIGSSGTYGYTF. The DNA for the CDR3 is TGTGCCAGCTCACCACAGATCGGGTCGTCAGGGACCTATGGCTACACCTTC.

At least ten counts were recorded for this clonotype. The genes are TRBV5-1 and TRBJ2-3; tentatively, D is TRBD1 (6 bases). Trimming stripped 0 bases from V and 0 bases from J, with 11 bases between. The germline V gene encodes CDR1 SGHRS and CDR2 YFSETQ. CDR3 length: 16 residues. CDR3 loop: CASSLVSGASTDTQYF. In DNA, the CDR3 is TGCGCCAGCAGCTTGGTTTCAGGGGCCAGCACAGATACGCAGTATTTT.

The table lists this clonotype with a few counts. The rearrangement links TRBV10-3 to TRBJ1-2, with D perhaps matching TRBD1 (5 bases). The germline V and J ends were trimmed by 2 bases and 4 bases, with 17 bases remaining between them. CDR1 and CDR2 from the germline V gene are ENHRY and SYGVKD. The CDR3 is 16 amino acids. The DNA of the CDR3 is TGTGCCATCAGTGAGATGGGGGTACCGGGGCGCTATGGCTACACCTTC. Translation: CAISEMGVPGRYGYTF.

This clonotype was seen only once. This chain uses TRBV19 with TRBJ2-5; unclear D gene. There are 14 residues in the CDR3. V lost 2 bases and J 0 bases, leaving 7 bases between the germline ends. Looked up from germline, CDR1 is LNHDA and CDR2 is SQIVND (reference sequence). The DNA for the CDR3 is TGTGCCAGTAGTATACTGGCGGACCAAGAGACCCAGTACTTC. Its translation: CASSILADQETQYF. Full variable domain (rest looked up from reference TRBV19 and TRBJ2-5): DGGITQSPKYLFRKEGQNVTLSCEQNLNHDAMYWYRQDPGQGLRLIYYSQIVNDFQKGDIAEGYSVSREKKESFPLTVTSAQKNPTAFYLCASSILADQETQYFGPGTRLLVL.

This chain joins TRBV7-6 and TRBJ2-3; 9 positions match TRBD1. Germline loops: CDR1 SGHVS, CDR2 FNYEAQ. V lost 4 bases and J lost 2; bases outside the gene matches: 7. The length of the CDR3 is 16 residues. CDR3 in amino acids: CASSSAWDRDTDTQYF. As DNA, the CDR3 is TGTGCCAGCAGCTCGGCCTGGGACAGGGACACAGATACGCAGTATTTT.

Only a few counts were recorded for this clonotype. This chain connects TRBV27 to TRBJ1-2, with D tentatively TRBD1 (5 bases). The germline gives CDR1 MNHEY, CDR2 SMNVEV (reference sequence). V was trimmed by 2 bases and J by 11 bases, leaving 18 bases between them. CDR3 length: 14 residues. As DNA, the CDR3 is TGTGCCAGCAGTTTACGACGGGGGGAAAGTGGTTACACCTTC. Its translation is CASSLRRGESGYTF.

The chain recombines TRBV12-3 or TRBV12-4 with TRBJ1-1, with D possibly TRBD1 on 6 matching bases. The CDR3 consists of 16 residues. Trimming stripped 5 bases from V and 7 bases from J, with 23 bases between. CDR3 nucleotide sequence: TGTGCCAGCAGTGGGGGCCGTTTGTCGCAGGACTTTGAAGCTTTCTTT. Amino acids: CASSGGRLSQDFEAFF.

For the CDR3, the DNA is TGCGCCAGCAGCCTGAGAGCGCCGGGACAGGGCGCGAGGTACGAGCAGTACTTC. Protein sequence: CASSLRAPGQGARYEQYF. The rearrangement uses TRBV5-1 and TRBJ2-7; 9 nucleotides match TRBD1. Germline V CDR1 and CDR2: SGHRS, YFSETQ. This CDR3 region has 18 residues. V lost 4 bases to trimming and J lost 4 bases; unmatched junction nucleotides: 18.

This clonotype was counted between two and nine times. This chain links TRBV5-5 with TRBJ2-1; 8 nucleotides align to TRBD2. CDR3 size: 15 residues. With 2 bases clipped from V and 6 bases from J, the junction kept 7 bases outside the gene matches. CDR1 is SGHKS and CDR2 is YYEKEE in the germline V gene (reference sequence). The CDR3: CASSFGAGVRNEQFF. Here the CDR3 DNA reads TGTGCCAGCAGCTTTGGAGCGGGAGTTCGCAATGAGCAGTTCTTC. Combining the CDR3 with reference TRBV5-5 and TRBJ2-1 gives the whole variable domain DAGVTQSPTHLIKTRGQQVTLRCSPISGHKSVSWYQQVLGQGPQFIFQYYEKEERGRGNFPDRFSARQFPNYSSELNVNALLLGDSALYLCASSFGAGVRNEQFFGPGTRLTVL.

This clonotype has at least ten counts. The rearrangement uses TRBV28 and TRBJ1-3; D not resolved. The V and J ends lost 7 bases and 2 bases respectively, with 9 bases between them. The V gene's germline CDR1 is MDHEN and CDR2 SYDVKM. The CDR3 is 13 amino acids. The CDR3 loop is CASIRAAGNTIYF. The CDR3 DNA follows: TGTGCCAGCATAAGGGCAGCTGGAAACACCATATATTTT.

This clonotype was seen many times. The chain is built from TRBV7-2 and TRBJ2-1, with no clear D. The CDR3 runs to 13 residues. Trimming took 6 bases from V and 4 from J, leaving 10 bases between them. CDR1 is SGHTA, CDR2 FQGNSA, per germline. Here the CDR3 DNA reads TGTGCCAGCAGTTATCAAACATACAATGAGCAGTTCTTC. It translates to CASSYQTYNEQFF. The full variable domain, completed using reference TRBV7-2 and TRBJ2-1, is GAGVSQSPSNKVTEKGKDVELRCDPISGHTALYWYRQSLGQGLEFLIYFQGNSAPDKSGLPSDRFSAERTGGSVSTLTIQRTQQEDSAVYLCASSYQTYNEQFFGPGTRLTVL.

This clonotype has only a few counts. The V call is TRBV11-2, the J call TRBJ1-6; maybe TRBD1 (6 bases). The CDR3 extends over 16 amino acids. Looked up from germline, CDR1 is SGHAT and CDR2 is FQNNGV. V shed 5 bases and J shed 8 bases, with 19 bases lying between them. The CDR3 nucleotides are TGTGCCAGCAGCCCTGGGGGGCGGCACGGTGATTCACCCCTCCACTTT. It specifies CASSPGGRHGDSPLHF.

The genes are TRBV6-2 or TRBV6-3 and TRBJ1-5; D uncertain. The CDR3 is made up of 14 amino acids. CDR1 and CDR2 from the germline V gene are MNHEY and SVGEGT. Trimming pared 6 bases from V and 6 bases from J, leaving 15 bases between. CDR3 coding DNA: TGTGCCAGCAGCCCCTTGGCGGCGGGTCAGCCCCAGCATTTT. The encoded protein is CASSPLAAGQPQHF.

V usage is TRBV6-5 and J usage is TRBJ2-3; 8 nucleotides agree with TRBD2. Looked up from germline, CDR1 is MNHEY and CDR2 is SVGAGI. The CDR3 loop spans 15 amino acids. The V gene end was trimmed by 3 bases and the J gene end by 0 bases; junction bases not matched to a gene: 2. Here the CDR3 DNA reads TGTGCCAGCAGTTATAGCGGGAAAAGCACAGATACGCAGTATTTT. Amino acids: CASSYSGKSTDTQYF.

This clonotype turned up a few times. This chain links TRBV20-1 with TRBJ1-1; D is ambiguous. Germline V gene lookup returns CDR1 DFQATT and CDR2 SNEGSKA (reference sequence). Between the trimmed V and J ends, which lost 5 bases and 0 bases, there was a span of 7 bases. There are 12 residues in the CDR3. CDR3 loop: CSAPRLNTEAFF. The DNA of the CDR3 is TGCAGTGCTCCTCGATTGAACACTGAAGCTTTCTTT.

This clonotype was picked up many times. The chain couples TRBV6-1 to TRBJ1-5; no clear D. Germline lookup yields CDR1 MNHNS and CDR2 SASEGT. Trimming cost V 6 bases and J 6 bases, with 12 bases left between them. There are 13 residues in the CDR3. The CDR3 coding sequence is TGTGCCAGCAGAGGGAGGGCAGGTCAGCCCCAGCATTTT. This sequence encodes CASRGRAGQPQHF.

By frequency in the sample, this clonotype is medium-sized. This sequence joins TRBV4-3 and TRBJ2-3, with 8 bases aligning to TRBD2. Germline lookup yields CDR1 LGHNA and CDR2 YSLEER. The CDR3 is 19 amino acids. V gave up 2 bases and J gave up 6 bases; unmatched junction bases: 19. The CDR3 sequence is CASSQPNAHERGPGDTQYF. Written as DNA, the CDR3 is TGCGCCAGCAGCCAACCGAATGCCCACGAGCGGGGGCCTGGGGATACGCAGTATTTT.

Ten or more counts support this clonotype. The chain couples TRBV7-9 to TRBJ2-7; D might be TRBD1 or TRBD2, each matching 5 bases. Germline CDR1 reads SEHNR; CDR2 reads FQNEAQ (reference sequence). The V gene lost 6 bases and the J gene lost 0 bases, with 12 bases spanning the gap. This CDR3 is built from 14 residues. DNA of the CDR3: TGTGCCAGCAGGCGCCGGGACGGCTCCTACGAGCAGTACTTC. Translated: CASRRRDGSYEQYF.

The chain links TRBV20-1 to TRBJ1-1, with 10 bases that match TRBD1. The CDR3 is 14 residues long. Germline loops: CDR1 DFQATT, CDR2 SNEGSKA (reference sequence). The J segment lost 5 bases and the V segment lost 2 bases, leaving 5 bases of the junction unmatched. This chain's CDR3 is CSARQTGGRTEAFF. DNA of the CDR3: TGCAGTGCTAGACAGACAGGGGGCCGGACTGAAGCTTTCTTT.

This clonotype was picked up many times. The chain combines TRBV20-1 with TRBJ2-5, with D possibly matching TRBD2 (5 bases). The V end lost 2 bases, the J end lost 5 bases, and 15 bases lay between the germline ends. The germline V gene has CDR1 DFQATT and CDR2 SNEGSKA (reference sequence). The CDR3 totals 14 residues. The CDR3 sequence: CSARSPLEVETQYF. CDR3 coding DNA: TGCAGTGCTAGATCCCCACTAGAGGTGGAGACCCAGTACTTC.

The chain is built from TRBV20-1 and TRBJ2-2, with D maybe TRBD2 (5 bases). This CDR3 spans 14 amino acids. V was trimmed by 0 bases and J by 4 bases, leaving 9 bases between them. From germline, CDR1 is DFQATT and CDR2 SNEGSKA (reference sequence). The CDR3 reads CSARDFAGTGELFF. As DNA, the CDR3 is TGCAGTGCTAGAGATTTTGCGGGCACCGGGGAGCTGTTTTTT.

The table lists this clonotype with a few counts. V and J are TRBV5-1 and TRBJ2-3; no clear D. Germline V lookup: CDR1 SGHRS, CDR2 YFSETQ. The CDR3 is 15 residues long. V shed 4 bases and J shed 3 bases, with 15 bases lying between them. The CDR3, as DNA: TGCGCCAGCAGCCTGGACGACCCGAGGACAGATACGCAGTATTTT. Encoded protein: CASSLDDPRTDTQYF.